The following is a T cell receptor beta chain sequence with its context. This clonotype was seen at least ten times. There is no known antigen for this receptor. No per-base quality is available; no much larger clone lies one base away. V and J are truncated by 0 bases and 7 bases respectively, leaving an intervening sequence of 7 bases. Inclusive of the bounding cysteine and phenylalanine, the CDR3 is 13 residues long. The entry retains the CDR3 DNA only, 39 bases that are in frame from base 1. CDR1 and CDR2 are read off the germline V gene as SGHVS and FNYEAQ. This entry is derived from a study of CD8 T cells in ankylosing spondylitis (dated by TCRdb to about 2017). About the investigation overall: The study profiled T cell receptor beta repertoires in healthy donors and ankylosing spondylitis patients to find disease-linked TCR variants. In total, the full study cohort was made up of 110 or so healthy donors and about two dozen ankylosing spondylitis patients. Peripheral blood samples were taken, and synovial fluid was additionally collected from ankylosing spondylitis patients. Study-level results and caveats: A CD8+ phenotype was shown by the disease-linked clones, which were found at relatively low frequencies in peripheral blood. Blood from ankylosing spondylitis patients appeared to be characterized by a TCR beta motif composed of about eight highly homologous amino acid variants. Some of the motif variants had been reported before in the synovial fluid and blood of reactive arthritis patients, a finding that suggests common disease-initiation mechanisms. The disease-linked clones were reported as significantly enriched in matched synovial fluid samples from ankylosing spondylitis patients.

The sequencer was an Illumina HiSeq 2500. Quantitative 5'-RACE with molecular barcodes was the method used to prepare the TCR beta libraries. The paper's data handling went like this. A new computational method based on a probabilistic model of VDJ rearrangement was used to identify disease-linked TCR variants. TCRdb applied fastp at Q25 and MiXCR to the public reads, then kept only in-frame beta chains. Each entry merges the rows of one CDR3 protein and shows their most common DNA and genes. The authors' filters were not applied to this entry. The sample includes 36,000 or so distinct CDR3 sequences, with approximately 5.9% observed a single time. 12% of the sample lies in the top ten.

The source material was blood, either unsorted or a sorted T cell fraction (not recorded which). The chain employs TRBV7-6 and TRBJ1-5; no D segment can be confidently identified. The source is a male donor with ankylosing spondylitis or in good health (not recorded which). CDR3 sequence: CASSLATTQPQHF. The DNA sequence is as follows: TGTGCCAGCAGCTTAGCAACTACCCAGCCCCAGCATTTT.